The 16 T cell receptor beta chains below all came from one sample that was sequenced in a study of CD8 T cells in Susac syndrome. cDNA came from roughly 0.53 to 1 ug RNA primed by random hexamers. TCRdb processed the immunoSEQ multiplex PCR reads anew with MiXCR; each CDR3 protein has one entry. The sample has 170,000 or so distinct CDR3 sequences, about 93% seen once. Source material: CD4+ T cells from PBMCs. These receptors all come from a human donor with Susac syndrome.

The chain couples TRBV6-2 or TRBV6-3 to TRBJ2-1, with 7 bases identical to TRBD2. The CDR3 contains 13 residues. Trimming took 4 bases from V and 6 from J; bases not matched to a gene: 3. The germline gives CDR1 MNHEY, CDR2 SVGEGT. CDR3 DNA: TGTGCCAGCAGTTCGCTAGCGGTCAATGAGCAGTTCTTC. This translates into CASSSLAVNEQFF.

Written as DNA, the CDR3 is TGCAGTGTCCTTAGAGAGGACCAAGAGACCCAGTACTTC. As protein: CSVLREDQETQYF. V gene TRBV20-1 combines with J gene TRBJ2-5; D not resolved. The CDR3 spans 13 residues. With 7 bases removed from V and 0 bases from J, the gap between germline ends came to 12 bases. CDR1 and CDR2 from the germline V gene are DFQATT and SNEGSKA (reference sequence).

The chain carries TRBV15 and TRBJ2-1, with D possibly TRBD1 on 5 matching bases. The CDR3 runs 13 residues. With 0 bases removed from V and 12 bases from J, the gap between germline ends came to 12 bases. The V gene's germline CDR1 is LNHNV and CDR2 YYDKDF (reference sequence). This CDR3 reads CATSRDPSRGQFF. CDR3 bases: TGTGCCACCAGCAGAGATCCCAGTAGGGGGCAGTTCTTC.

The V call is TRBV9, the J call TRBJ2-1, with D tentatively TRBD2 (6 bases). The V gene's germline CDR1 is SGDLS and CDR2 YYNGEE. The CDR3 extends over 16 amino acids. V was trimmed by 0 bases and J by 2 bases, leaving 12 bases between them. CDR3 protein: CASSVGVAAPYNEQFF. For the CDR3, the DNA is TGTGCCAGCAGCGTAGGAGTAGCGGCTCCCTACAATGAGCAGTTCTTC.

This chain uses TRBV30 with TRBJ1-6; no clear D. CDR1 GTSNPN and CDR2 SVGIG come from the germline V gene (reference sequence). The CDR3 contains 14 residues. V dropped 4 bases and J dropped 8 bases, with 15 bases sitting between them. Here the CDR3 reads CAWTGPSAHSPLHF. For the CDR3, the DNA is TGTGCCTGGACCGGACCGTCGGCGCATTCACCCCTCCACTTT.

This chain's CDR3 is CSAMSGQGSTDTQYF. The CDR3 region has the DNA TGCAGTGCTATGAGCGGCCAGGGTAGCACAGATACGCAGTATTTT. This chain connects TRBV20-1 to TRBJ2-3, with D perhaps given as TRBD1 or TRBD2 (5 bases each). V was pared by 4 bases and J by 0 bases, with 14 bases between. Germline CDR1 DFQATT, CDR2 SNEGSKA (reference sequence). The CDR3 spans 15 residues.

V usage is TRBV20-1 and J usage is TRBJ2-4; 8 positions agree with TRBD1. The CDR3 length is 17 residues. Germline V gene data show CDR1 as DFQATT and CDR2 as SNEGSKA (reference sequence). V shed 3 bases, J shed 0 bases, and the junction held 10 bases outside the gene matches. DNA for the CDR3: TGCAGTGCTAGCGCTAATACAGGGGGGTTAGCCAAAAACATTCAGTACTTC. It yields the protein CSASANTGGLAKNIQYF.

This clonotype appeared a few times. The chain joins TRBV7-2 to TRBJ1-5; tentative D call: TRBD1 (5 bases). Per the germline V gene, CDR1 is SGHTA and CDR2 is FQGNSA. The V end was cut by 1 base, the J end by 2 bases, with 9 bases between. The CDR3 loop spans 15 amino acids. CDR3 in amino acids: CASSLGWGGNQPQHF. CDR3 coding DNA: TGTGCCAGCAGCTTAGGATGGGGGGGCAATCAGCCCCAGCATTTT.

In this sample, this clonotype turned up once. The chain has TRBV4-1 and TRBJ2-1; D gene uncertain. The CDR3 is made up of 12 amino acids. The V end lost 3 bases, the J end lost 8 bases, and 8 bases lay between the germline ends. In germline, CDR1 is MGHRA, CDR2 YSYEKL. The CDR3 region is CASSQPMDEQFF. DNA for the CDR3: TGCGCCAGCAGCCAGCCCATGGATGAGCAGTTCTTC.

V and J are TRBV5-1 and TRBJ1-3; 11 bases agree with TRBD1. The length of the CDR3 is 16 residues. The ends lost 4 bases at V and 3 bases at J; junction bases unmatched: 6. Germline CDR1 reads SGHRS; CDR2 reads YFSETQ. CDR3 sequence: CASSQGQGAVGNTIYF. The CDR3 nucleotides read TGCGCCAGCAGCCAAGGACAGGGGGCTGTTGGAAACACCATATATTTT.

The chain recombines TRBV11-2 with TRBJ2-6; TRBD2 matches 10 bases. Germline trimming cut 3 bases from V and 16 bases from J; bases unmatched to any gene: 21. There are 18 residues in the CDR3. Germline V gives CDR1 SGHAT, CDR2 FQNNGV. CDR3 nucleotides: TGTGCCAGCAGCTTGTGGGGAGACGGACTAGCGGCCCGGGTACGACTGACTTTC. The encoded protein is CASSLWGDGLAARVRLTF.

The chain combines TRBV30 with TRBJ2-1; 7 bases match TRBD1. CDR3 length equals 19 residues. V was pared by 7 bases and J by 4 bases, with 25 bases of the junction left unmatched. Germline-derived CDR1 and CDR2 are GTSNPN and SVGIG (reference sequence). In DNA, the CDR3 is TGTGCCTCCAAAGGGGGACAGAAGGTTACAGGCCTAGGGTACAATGAGCAGTTCTTC. Translated, it gives CASKGGQKVTGLGYNEQFF.

This clonotype appeared a single time. The genes are TRBV29-1 and TRBJ2-1, with 14 bases fitting TRBD2. The CDR3 covers 14 residues. The germline V gene has CDR1 SQVTM and CDR2 ANQGSEA. The junction had 6 bases not matched to a gene; V was cut back by 4 bases and J by 10 bases. The chain's CDR3 is CSVVPGLAGGEQFF. CDR3 nucleotide sequence: TGCAGCGTTGTTCCTGGACTAGCGGGGGGCGAGCAGTTCTTC.

The chain recombines TRBV29-1 with TRBJ1-1; the match to TRBD1 covers 12 bases. This CDR3 is built from 15 residues. V trimming: 6 bases; J trimming: 3 bases; junction bases outside the gene matches: 8. The germline V gene has CDR1 SQVTM and CDR2 ANQGSEA. The DNA for the CDR3 is TGCAGCGTCCCGGGACAGGGGGCGCGGGACACTGAAGCTTTCTTT. Translation gives CSVPGQGARDTEAFF.

The gene calls are TRBV29-1 and TRBJ2-1, with D hard to call. CDR1 is SQVTM and CDR2 is ANQGSEA in the germline V gene. V was pared by 5 bases and J by 6 bases, with 14 bases between. This CDR3 comprises 13 residues. CDR3: CSVSPVASNEQFF. CDR3 nucleotide sequence: TGCAGCGTTTCGCCCGTTGCTTCCAATGAGCAGTTCTTC.

The rearrangement links TRBV29-1 to TRBJ1-1; D gene ambiguous. The ends were cut back, 4 bases at V and 10 bases at J, with 22 bases in the middle. Germline V lookup: CDR1 SQVTM, CDR2 ANQGSEA. The length of the CDR3 is 14 residues. CDR3 in amino acids: CSVAPRQLPGRAFF. CDR3 bases: TGCAGCGTTGCCCCTCGGCAGCTCCCTGGCCGAGCTTTCTTT.